This T cell receptor (beta chain) was captured in a study of cytomegalovirus exposure and HLA in healthy donors. Whole-study context: One earlier analysis, a look at roughly 170 million T cells, found approximately 120 million unique TCR beta sequences. General study findings and limits: Associated with HLA alleles at 0.05 false discovery rate in a later analysis were about 17,000 TCR beta sequences.

PCR involved 60 Vbeta and 13 Jbeta primers. Clones were sequenced by immunoSEQ multiplex PCR, and TCRdb holds only the in-frame ones, with some missing. The data show approximately 120,000 clones, about 84% seen once. Germline assignment: CDR1 MGHRA and CDR2 YSYEKL. The CDR3 sequence is 14 residues long. On this clone: What it binds is unknown. The junction and the germline gene differ at one end; a read error may be behind it.

The chain carries TRBV4-1 and TRBJ1-4; D is perhaps TRBD1 (5 bases). The source is a man aged 40-55 years in good health and CMV-seronegative. The material sequenced was PBMCs. The CDR3 reads CASNQVQGLEKLFF. The CDR3 bases are TGCGCCAGCAACCAAGTGCAGGGATTAGAAAAACTGTTTTTT.